This T cell receptor beta chain was recorded in a study of blood T cells in healthy people across ages. Primed by a sample-barcoded 5' primer and a J-beta primer mix, a second PCR proceeded for about 6 to 11 cycles. Each cDNA molecule, via a template-switch adaptor with 12 random nucleotides, was tagged. One entry per CDR3 protein results from TCRdb running MiXCR on the 5' RACE reads. The table has hundreds of thousands of distinct CDR3 sequences, roughly 50% seen once. CDR1 and CDR2 from the germline V gene are LGHNA and YNFKEQ. The CDR3 has 12 residues. Between the trimmed V and J ends, which lost 2 bases and 9 bases, there was a span of 8 bases.

The chain carries TRBV4-2 and TRBJ2-1; no clear D gene. This TCR was recovered from a man of 80 years or more in good health. Sequenced: blood. The CDR3 DNA is TGTGCCAGCAGCCAAACATACGGTGAGCAGTTCTTC. The encoded protein is CASSQTYGEQFF.